This T cell receptor beta chain was identified in a study of T cell repertoires in cytomegalovirus infection. Study information: A matching HLA type, together with CMV infection, was signaled by public TCR beta signatures. Study-wide findings and caveats: There were HLA-C-restricted CMV-specific TCR beta clonotypes dominating the ex vivo response. Identification of carriers of CMV plus the relevant HLA was achieved through cumulative public TCR beta family frequency.

A single record per CDR3 protein comes from TCRdb applying MiXCR to the reads. The table has about 680,000 distinct CDR3 sequences, approximately 24% seen once; the top ten hold roughly 8%. Trimming stripped 4 bases from V and 1 base from J, with 13 bases between. Germline loops: CDR1 SQVTM, CDR2 ANQGSEA. The CDR3 consists of 14 residues. Regarding this clonotype: The antigen remains unidentified.

This chain links TRBV29-1 with TRBJ1-1, with no clear D. The clonotype was recovered from a human donor in good health (CMV status not recorded). Some clones in this sample may be carry-over from other donors' samples. The sequenced sample was CD8+ T cells from PBMCs. CDR3 protein: CSVVWGEGNTEAFF. CDR3 coding DNA: TGCAGCGTTGTATGGGGTGAGGGGAACACTGAAGCTTTCTTT. The full variable domain, rest sourced from reference TRBV29-1 and TRBJ1-1, is SAVISQKPSRDICQRGTSLTIQCQVDSQVTMMFWYRQQPGQSLTLIATANQGSEATYESGFVIDKFPISRPNLTFSTLTVSNMSPEDSSIYLCSVVWGEGNTEAFFGQGTRLTVV.